These 25 T cell receptor beta chains were sequenced from one sample in a study of technical replicates of blood from a few donors. Only in-frame clones appear in the TCRdb table, and some are missing; sequencing was by immunoSEQ multiplex PCR. The table lists 60,000 to 80,000 clones, about 87% of them singletons. The specimen sequenced was PBMCs. These receptors all stem from a human donor in good health. Some clones in this sample may be carry-over from other donors' samples.

This clone was recorded only once. The chain employs TRBV15 and TRBJ2-7; 7 bases agree with TRBD2. The CDR3 has 13 residues. Germline-derived CDR1 and CDR2 are LNHNV and YYDKDF (reference sequence). V dropped 8 bases and J dropped 6; count of bases not matched to a gene: 10. The CDR3: CATSSTSLAEQYF. The CDR3 DNA follows: TGTGCCACCTCGTCGACTAGCCTCGCCGAGCAGTACTTC.

The chain joins TRBV5-6 to TRBJ2-2, with 11 bases identical to TRBD2. This CDR3 spans 15 amino acids. CDR1 is SGHDT and CDR2 is YYEEEE in the germline V gene. Trimming at V came to 3 bases and at J to 5 bases, leaving 3 bases not matched to a gene. CDR3 region: CASSWGTSGTGELFF. CDR3 coding DNA: TGTGCCAGCAGCTGGGGGACTAGCGGAACCGGGGAGCTGTTTTTT.

J is TRBJ2-5 and V is TRBV5-1; the match to TRBD2 covers 10 bases. The CDR3 sequence is 15 residues long. The J segment lost 5 bases and the V segment lost 4 bases, leaving 8 bases of the junction unmatched. Germline V gives CDR1 SGHRS, CDR2 YFSETQ. The CDR3 nucleotides read TGCGCCAGCAGCAAGCTAGCGGGAGTGAGGGAGACCCAGTACTTC. Translated: CASSKLAGVRETQYF.

The genes are TRBV5-1 and TRBJ2-5, with D unresolved. V gave up 5 bases and J gave up 1 base, with 9 bases separating them. Germline loops: CDR1 SGHRS, CDR2 YFSETQ. This CDR3 spans 13 amino acids. The CDR3 sequence is CASRILPQETQYF. The CDR3 DNA reads as TGCGCCAGCAGGATTCTACCCCAAGAGACCCAGTACTTC.

This chain links TRBV13 with TRBJ1-1, with 7 nucleotides matching TRBD1. Germline CDR1 and CDR2: PRHDT and FYEKMQ (reference sequence). With V trimmed by 5 bases and J by 10 bases, 7 bases remained unmatched. The CDR3 has 12 residues. The DNA for the CDR3 is TGTGCCAGCAGCACCCGACAGGGTCGAGCTTTCTTT. This gives the protein CASSTRQGRAFF. Complete variable domain (other parts from reference TRBV13 and TRBJ1-1): AAGVIQSPRHLIKEKRETATLKCYPIPRHDTVYWYQQGPGQDPQFLISFYEKMQSDKGSIPDRFSAQQFSDYHSELNMSSLELGDSALYFCASSTRQGRAFFGQGTRLTVV.

This chain joins TRBV7-2 and TRBJ2-3; the match to TRBD2 covers 11 bases. The length of the CDR3 is 18 residues. With V trimmed by 2 bases and J by 3 bases, 10 bases remained unmatched. Germline V gives CDR1 SGHTA, CDR2 FQGNSA. In nucleotides, the CDR3 is TGTGCCAGCAGCTTATTTGTGGTGGCTAGCGGGAGGACAGATACGCAGTATTTT. Amino acids: CASSLFVVASGRTDTQYF.

V is TRBV5-4 and J is TRBJ1-5, with a weak D call TRBD1 (6 bases). CDR3 length equals 13 residues. Trimming removed 0 bases at V and 7 bases at J, with 8 bases between. Germline-derived CDR1 and CDR2 are SGHNT and YYREEE (reference sequence). CDR3 region: CASSLDRVQPQHF. DNA for the CDR3: TGTGCCAGCAGCTTGGACAGGGTACAGCCCCAGCATTTT.

This chain connects TRBV6-1 to TRBJ1-1, with D perhaps TRBD1 (6 bases). V dropped 7 bases and J dropped 10 bases, with 25 bases sitting between them. Germline CDR1 and CDR2: MNHNS and SASEGT. CDR3 length equals 15 residues. DNA for the CDR3: TGTGCCAGCACCCAACCCGGGGGGGCTCTCCCCAGAGCTTTCTTT. The encoded protein is CASTQPGGALPRAFF.

Notes on this clone: Sequence at one end of the junction differs from germline and may be a read error. The chain links TRBV29-1 to TRBJ1-1; 7 bases are shared with TRBD1. Looked up from germline, CDR1 is SQVTM and CDR2 is ANQGSEA. This CDR3 is built from 13 residues. The CDR3 loop is CSVARLGDSGVQF. The CDR3 DNA follows: TGCAGCGTTGCTCGCTTGGGGGACAGCGGCGTTCAATTT.

This chain joins TRBV27 and TRBJ2-2, with D possibly TRBD1 on 6 matching bases. This CDR3 is built from 16 residues. Trimming took off 2 bases at V and 0 bases at J, with 10 bases between the two ends. From germline, CDR1 is MNHEY and CDR2 SMNVEV (reference sequence). CDR3 sequence reads: CASSLATGTNTGELFF. The CDR3 DNA is TGTGCCAGCAGTTTAGCAACAGGGACGAACACCGGGGAGCTGTTTTTT.

V gene TRBV4-3 combines with J gene TRBJ1-1; 10 bases map to TRBD1. V trimming: 4 bases; J trimming: 0 bases; junction bases outside the gene matches: 2. The CDR3 loop spans 15 amino acids. Germline CDR1 is LGHNA and CDR2 is YSLEER. The CDR3 region is CASSRDRGMNTEAFF. DNA of the CDR3: TGCGCCAGCAGCCGGGACAGGGGTATGAACACTGAAGCTTTCTTT.

The chain is built from TRBV19 and TRBJ2-1; D possibly corresponds to TRBD2 (7 bases). Per the germline V gene, CDR1 is LNHDA and CDR2 is SQIVND (reference sequence). The CDR3 has 16 amino acids. The V end was cut by 1 base, the J end by 4 bases, with 14 bases between. CDR3 region: CASSIGRGQTYNEQFF. CDR3 in DNA: TGTGCCAGTAGTATAGGGCGGGGGCAGACATACAATGAGCAGTTCTTC.

The V call is TRBV5-6, the J call TRBJ2-7, with D perhaps matching TRBD1 (7 bases). Per the germline V gene, CDR1 is SGHDT and CDR2 is YYEEEE. V was clipped by 3 bases and J by 6 bases, with 16 bases between them. The CDR3 loop spans 14 amino acids. The CDR3: CASSSQGGATEQYF. The CDR3 bases are TGTGCCAGCAGCTCCCAGGGGGGCGCGACCGAGCAGTACTTC.

The chain couples TRBV30 to TRBJ2-5; a possible D gene is TRBD2 (5 bases). CDR3 length: 12 amino acids. Germline CDR1 is GTSNPN and CDR2 is SVGIG (reference sequence). Trimming shortened V by 4 bases and J by 7 bases, and 13 bases separated the two germline ends. CDR3 DNA sequence: TGTGCCTGGAAGGCTGGACTTGGGACCCAGTACTTC. Amino acid sequence: CAWKAGLGTQYF.

The chain couples TRBV11-2 to TRBJ2-1, with 13 bases lining up with TRBD2. Germline assignment: CDR1 SGHAT and CDR2 FQNNGV. V trimming: 5 bases; J trimming: 6 bases; junction bases outside the gene matches: 7. The CDR3 has 16 residues. The CDR3 loop reads CASSERTSGSSNEQFF. The CDR3 DNA reads TGTGCCAGCAGCGAAAGGACTAGCGGGAGTAGCAATGAGCAGTTCTTC.

The genes are TRBV10-3 and TRBJ1-2, with TRBD1 matching 9 bases. CDR1 ENHRY and CDR2 SYGVKD come from the germline V gene. CDR3 length equals 16 residues. Trimming cost V 8 bases and J 4 bases; bases outside gene matches: 14. CDR3 sequence (DNA): TGTGCCATCGGGTTAGACAGGGGGTTCCTGGGCTATGGCTACACCTTC. It is translated as CAIGLDRGFLGYGYTF.

The chain carries TRBV7-9 and TRBJ2-1; weak D call: TRBD2 (6 bases). This CDR3 has 16 residues. The germline V gene has CDR1 SEHNR and CDR2 FQNEAQ (reference sequence). The germline V and J ends were trimmed by 5 bases and 6 bases, with 20 bases remaining between them. The CDR3 DNA reads TGTGCCAGCAGCAACCTCCGGGACTGGACGGTCAATGAGCAGTTCTTC. It encodes CASSNLRDWTVNEQFF. The full variable domain, its missing parts supplied by reference TRBV7-9 and TRBJ2-1, is DTGVSQNPRHKITKRGQNVTFRCDPISEHNRLYWYRQTLGQGPEFLTYFQNEAQLEKSRLLSDRFSAERPKGSFSTLEIQRTEQGDSAMYLCASSNLRDWTVNEQFFGPGTRLTVL.

The genes are TRBV4-3 and TRBJ2-7; TRBD1 is a possible D gene (5 bases). Germline V lookup: CDR1 LGHNA, CDR2 YSLEER. Trimming removed 0 bases from V and 0 bases from J, with 9 bases in between. There are 15 residues in the CDR3. The CDR3 coding sequence is TGCGCCAGCAGCCAAGATAGGACAAACTCCTACGAGCAGTACTTC. It translates to CASSQDRTNSYEQYF.

V and J are TRBV10-3 and TRBJ1-1, with 12 nucleotides matching TRBD1. Per germline, CDR1 ENHRY and CDR2 SYGVKD. The V segment lost 3 bases and the J segment 8 bases; nucleotides outside the gene matches: 7. The CDR3 is 15 residues long. This chain's CDR3 is CAISDPGTGGREAFF. The CDR3 coding sequence is TGTGCCATCAGTGACCCCGGGACAGGGGGCCGGGAAGCTTTCTTT.

This chain connects TRBV27 to TRBJ2-3; 7 bases are a match to TRBD2. Germline CDR1 reads MNHEY; CDR2 reads SMNVEV (reference sequence). The trim removed 6 bases at V and 6 bases at J, leaving 15 bases unmatched. CDR3 size: 16 residues. This CDR3 is CASRVQSRTSPDTQYF. Here the CDR3 DNA reads TGTGCCAGCAGGGTTCAATCGCGGACTAGTCCGGATACGCAGTATTTT.

CDR3 sequence reads: CASRETSGGPNEQFF. The CDR3, as DNA: TGTGCCAGCAGGGAGACTAGCGGGGGACCTAATGAGCAGTTCTTC. V usage is TRBV2 and J usage is TRBJ2-1; 12 nucleotides match TRBD2. CDR3 length equals 15 residues. The germline CDR1 and CDR2 sequences are SNHLY and FYNNEI. V lost 6 bases and J lost 7; bases outside the gene matches: 7.

The rearrangement uses TRBV27 and TRBJ1-2, with D possibly TRBD1 on 6 matching bases. Trimming pared 0 bases from V and 3 bases from J, leaving 11 bases between. CDR3 size: 15 residues. CDR1 MNHEY and CDR2 SMNVEV come from the germline V gene (reference sequence). The CDR3 is CASSLSGGRDYGYTF. The CDR3 nucleotides are TGTGCCAGCAGTTTATCCGGGGGGCGCGACTATGGCTACACCTTC.

This chain uses TRBV19 with TRBJ1-4; 7 positions match TRBD1. This CDR3 is 14 amino acids long. Germline V gene data show CDR1 as LNHDA and CDR2 as SQIVND (reference sequence). V lost 7 bases to trimming and J lost 3 bases; unmatched junction nucleotides: 5. The CDR3 is CASTGGTANEKLFF. For the CDR3, the DNA is TGTGCCAGTACTGGAGGGACAGCTAATGAAAAACTGTTTTTT.

V usage is TRBV15 and J usage is TRBJ2-3; 11 bases are shared with TRBD2. Germline CDR1 reads LNHNV; CDR2 reads YYDKDF (reference sequence). V shed 1 base, J shed 5 bases, and the junction held 8 bases outside the gene matches. There are 17 residues in the CDR3. CDR3 protein: CATSRVGLAETRDTQYF. In nucleotides, the CDR3 is TGTGCCACCAGCAGAGTGGGACTAGCGGAGACCCGAGATACGCAGTATTTT.

The chain uses TRBV18 and TRBJ1-5; the D is unclear. Trimming pared 4 bases from V and 3 bases from J, leaving 13 bases between. The CDR3 consists of 15 residues. Germline V gene lookup returns CDR1 KGHSH and CDR2 LQKENI. The CDR3 region has the DNA TGTGCCAGCTCACTCCTTCCCAGTTCCAATCAGCCCCAGCATTTT. As protein: CASSLLPSSNQPQHF.